The 10 T cell receptor beta chains in this list originate from one sample, sequenced in a study of shared clonotypes between healthy human individuals. This table comes from immunoSEQ multiplex PCR, and its TCRdb copy is limited to in-frame clones, with some not included. This repertoire shows about 510,000 clones, roughly 85% found once; its top ten account for 12%. Material: PBMCs. All receptors derive from a woman aged 40 to 49 in good health. Some clones in this sample may be carry-over from other donors' samples.

This clone was seen only once. At the DNA level, this CDR3 is encoded by other sequences in the same sample as well. This chain connects TRBV15 to TRBJ2-3, with no clear D. The V and J ends lost 0 bases and 2 bases respectively, with 3 bases between them. The CDR3 covers 13 residues. Germline CDR1 reads LNHNV; CDR2 reads YYDKDF (reference sequence). CDR3 nucleotides: TGTGCCACCAGCAGAGATCTCACAGATACGCAGTATTTT. Translation: CATSRDLTDTQYF.

The V call is TRBV7-2, the J call TRBJ2-2, with TRBD1 identical over 8 bases. J lost 4 bases, V lost 5 bases, and 9 bases had no gene match. The germline CDR1 and CDR2 sequences are SGHTA and FQGNSA. The CDR3 contains 16 residues. CDR3 sequence: CASSPRGRWSTGELFF. The CDR3 DNA is TGTGCCAGCAGCCCCAGGGGGCGCTGGTCCACCGGGGAGCTGTTTTTT.

The chain joins TRBV18 to TRBJ2-3; 12 nucleotides line up with TRBD2. Germline V lookup: CDR1 KGHSH, CDR2 LQKENI. CDR3 length equals 17 residues. V shed 3 bases and J 2 bases; nucleotides not matched to a gene: 6. CDR3 in DNA: TGTGCCAGCTCACCCAGGACTAGCGGGAAGTACACAGATACGCAGTATTTT. It is translated as CASSPRTSGKYTDTQYF.

This clone was seen a handful of times. This chain joins TRBV2 and TRBJ2-1, with 7 nucleotides matching TRBD2. V lost 6 bases to trimming and J lost 14 bases; unmatched junction nucleotides: 7. Germline V CDR1 and CDR2: SNHLY, FYNNEI. The CDR3 extends over 11 amino acids. CDR3 sequence (DNA): TGTGCCAGCAGGGCCCTAGCGGACAAGTTCTTC. This sequence encodes CASRALADKFF.

On this clone itself: The sample contains more than one DNA sequence encoding this CDR3. J is TRBJ2-2 and V is TRBV2, with D perhaps TRBD1 (6 bases). The CDR3 sequence is 14 residues long. In germline, CDR1 is SNHLY, CDR2 FYNNEI. V lost 4 bases to trimming and J lost 4 bases, with 10 bases between them. In DNA form, the CDR3 reads TGTGCCAGCAGTGTACAGGGAACCACCGGGGAGCTGTTTTTT. It yields the protein CASSVQGTTGELFF.

This chain links TRBV6-1 with TRBJ1-3; 7 nucleotides agree with TRBD1. Germline loops: CDR1 MNHNS, CDR2 SASEGT. J gave up 1 base and V 2 bases, and 2 bases lay outside the gene matches. The CDR3 is 15 residues long. CDR3 sequence reads: CASSEIQGSGNTIYF. The CDR3 DNA sequence: TGTGCCAGCAGTGAAATACAGGGGTCTGGAAACACCATATATTTT.

This chain uses TRBV7-3 with TRBJ2-1, with D possibly matching TRBD1 (5 bases). V lost 1 base to trimming and J lost 6 bases, with 16 bases between them. The CDR3 is 16 amino acids. Germline V gene sequence: CDR1 SGHTA, CDR2 FQGTGA. CDR3 loop: CASSLIGSGLVNEQFF. CDR3 coding DNA: TGTGCCAGCAGCTTAATCGGTTCAGGGTTAGTCAATGAGCAGTTCTTC.

The rearrangement joins TRBV11-2 to TRBJ2-5, with 7 bases fitting TRBD2. V lost 1 base to trimming and J lost 1 base; unmatched junction nucleotides: 3. From germline, CDR1 is SGHAT and CDR2 FQNNGV. This CDR3 has 15 residues. CDR3 DNA sequence: TGTGCCAGCAGCTTAGCAGCGGGGACCCAAGAGACCCAGTACTTC. Its translation: CASSLAAGTQETQYF. The whole variable domain, filled in from reference TRBV11-2 and TRBJ2-5, reads EAGVAQSPRYKIIEKRQSVAFWCNPISGHATLYWYQQILGQGPKLLIQFQNNGVVDDSQLPKDRFSAERLKGVDSTLKIQPAKLEDSAVYLCASSLAAGTQETQYFGPGTRLLVL.

The chain employs TRBV28 and TRBJ2-1; no clear D gene. This CDR3 region has 14 residues. From germline, CDR1 is MDHEN and CDR2 SYDVKM. V dropped 8 bases and J dropped 6 bases, with 17 bases sitting between them. This chain's CDR3 is CASGDNWFPNEQFF. In DNA form, the CDR3 reads TGTGCCAGCGGTGACAATTGGTTCCCCAATGAGCAGTTCTTC. The full variable domain, with the rest looked up from reference TRBV28 and TRBJ2-1, is DVKVTQSSRYLVKRTGEKVFLECVQDMDHENMFWYRQDPGLGLRLIYFSYDVKMKEKGDIPEGYSVSREKKERFSLILESASTNQTSMYLCASGDNWFPNEQFFGPGTRLTVL.

This clone has only a few counts. The V call is TRBV5-1, the J call TRBJ2-1; D is perhaps TRBD1 (6 bases). The length of the CDR3 is 15 residues. V dropped 0 bases and J dropped 1 base, with 8 bases sitting between them. The germline gives CDR1 SGHRS, CDR2 YFSETQ. CDR3 bases: TGCGCCAGCAGCTTGGTACAGGGTTCCTACAATGAGCAGTTCTTC. Residues: CASSLVQGSYNEQFF.